This TCR beta chain was found in a study of cytomegalovirus exposure and HLA in healthy donors. The CDR3 runs 19 residues. 60 Vbeta and 13 Jbeta primers were used in PCR. Data came from immunoSEQ multiplex PCR; TCRdb stores just in-frame clones and leaves some out. Among over 55,000 clones listed, around 85% were seen once. Notes on this clone: Antigen unknown.

Study conclusions and caveats: Rare TCR sequences dominated, though some public TCRs recurred in many donors. Investigators reported 150 to 200 TCR beta chains as tied to cytomegalovirus. What a later analysis reportedly showed was that an Asian-associated ancestry cluster had fewer N-insertions than the roughly 700-donor mean.

This clonotype was sampled from a man aged 40-49 years in good health and CMV-seronegative. Sequencing used PBMCs. The genes are TRBV1 and TRBJ2-7; TRBD1, the table's D call, lacks a check against the DNA. TRBV1 counts as a pseudogene. DNA of the CDR3: TGCACCAGCAGCCAAGAAGTTGGGACAGGGCCCCCTGTAGTCTACGAGCAGTACGTC. Protein: CTSSQEVGTGPPVVYEQYV.